This T cell receptor beta chain is drawn from a study of cytomegalovirus exposure and HLA in healthy donors. The CDR3 has 16 residues. Looked up from germline, CDR1 is MDHEN and CDR2 is SYDVKM. V was shortened by 5 bases and J by 2 bases, with 17 bases between the two germline ends. PCR amplification relied on 60 Vbeta primers (plus 13 Jbeta primers). Sequencing was performed with immunoSEQ multiplex PCR; in TCRdb, only in-frame clones are kept and a portion is missing. The data show approximately 130,000 clones, with about 84% seen just once and approximately 1.1% held by the top ten. The rearrangement uses TRBV28 and TRBJ2-3; tentative D call: TRBD2 (6 bases). This receptor was obtained from a boy aged 10-17 years in good health and CMV-seronegative. Sequences were obtained from PBMCs. The CDR3 loop is CASSPPVGGDTDTQYF. The CDR3 nucleotides read TGTGCCAGCAGTCCCCCTGTGGGAGGCGACACAGATACGCAGTATTTT.